Listed here is a single TCR beta chain. The source of the sample is a study of blood T cell repertoires in COVID-19. The V and J ends lost 6 bases and 4 bases, in that order; junction bases with no gene match: 4. This CDR3 has 13 amino acids. The germline V gene encodes CDR1 SGHAT and CDR2 FQNNGV. Authors' processing steps: Reference gene primer amplification in the assay estimated nucleated cell counts. Some clones are missing from TCRdb's copy, which holds only in-frame ones; the method was immunoSEQ multiplex PCR. D and trimming were read from the DNA, whereas the V and J calls and clone size are those reported in that table. The sample records approximately 380,000 clones, roughly 85% being singletons.

The source of this sequence is a woman aged 18-29 years with acute or convalescent COVID-19. This sequence joins TRBV11-2 and TRBJ2-7; 9 bases map to TRBD2. What was sequenced was peripheral blood. The CDR3 loop reads CASSPSGVYEQYF. CDR3 nucleotide sequence: TGTGCCAGCAGTCCTAGCGGGGTGTACGAGCAGTACTTC. Looking up the rest from reference TRBV11-2 and TRBJ2-7 gives the full variable domain: EAGVAQSPRYKIIEKRQSVAFWCNPISGHATLYWYQQILGQGPKLLIQFQNNGVVDDSQLPKDRFSAERLKGVDSTLKIQPAKLEDSAVYLCASSPSGVYEQYFGPGTRLTVT.